These T cell receptor beta chains were read from a single sample in a study of T cell responses to AZD1222 COVID-19 vaccine. Data came from immunoSEQ multiplex PCR; TCRdb stores just in-frame clones and leaves some out. Found here are 85,000 to 100,000 clones, just over 90% of them singletons; the top ten hold 8% to 9.5%. The sequenced sample was peripheral blood, obtained 28 days after the second AZD1222 dose. The receptors derive from an adult who received the AZD1222 COVID-19 vaccine. Both conserved end residues are part of each CDR3. The order of the fields is D gene, clone size, J gene, V gene, CDR3 protein, CDR3 DNA. The D gene is left open where the match is weak. Not every row has a clone size; where given, it reads once, few, many or a size class.

d_call: NA; clone_size: NA; j_call: TRBJ2-3; v_call: TRBV24-1; cdr3_aa: CATSQTMGDTQYF; cdr3_nt: TGTGCCACCAGTCAAACCATGGGCGATACGCAGTATTTT
d_call: NA; clone_size: NA; j_call: TRBJ2-1; v_call: TRBV5-1; cdr3_aa: CASSLSRDHEQFF; cdr3_nt: TGCGCCAGCAGCTTATCCAGGGACCATGAGCAGTTCTTC
d_call: NA; clone_size: once; j_call: TRBJ2-3; v_call: TRBV7-2; cdr3_aa: CASSFLSGADTQYF; cdr3_nt: TGTGCCAGCAGCTTCTTATCGGGGGCAGATACGCAGTATTTT
d_call: NA; clone_size: NA; j_call: TRBJ2-3; v_call: TRBV7-2; cdr3_aa: CASSLVGGGDTQYF; cdr3_nt: TGTGCCAGCAGCCTAGTTGGGGGTGGGGATACGCAGTATTTT
d_call: NA; clone_size: NA; j_call: TRBJ1-2; v_call: TRBV28; cdr3_aa: CASSLGNYGYTF; cdr3_nt: TGTGCCAGCAGCTTGGGGAACTATGGCTACACCTTC
d_call: NA; clone_size: NA; j_call: TRBJ2-7; v_call: TRBV7-6; cdr3_aa: CASSPRTDAYEQYF; cdr3_nt: TGTGCCAGCAGCCCCCGGACTGATGCCTACGAGCAGTACTTC
d_call: TRBD1; clone_size: NA; j_call: TRBJ1-1; v_call: TRBV2; cdr3_aa: CASREDRVKGAFF; cdr3_nt: TGTGCCAGCAGGGAGGACAGGGTTAAAGGAGCTTTCTTT
d_call: TRBD2; clone_size: NA; j_call: TRBJ2-7; v_call: TRBV27; cdr3_aa: CASSSLGAGGPNEQYF; cdr3_nt: TGTGCCAGCAGTTCCCTTGGAGCGGGAGGGCCCAACGAGCAGTACTTC
d_call: TRBD1; clone_size: NA; j_call: TRBJ1-3; v_call: TRBV7-6; cdr3_aa: CASSPSTGGARIRNTIYF; cdr3_nt: TGTGCCAGCAGCCCTTCTACAGGGGGCGCTCGGATTAGAAACACCATATATTTT
d_call: NA; clone_size: NA; j_call: TRBJ2-7; v_call: TRBV27; cdr3_aa: CASGKWPMGTYEQYF; cdr3_nt: TGTGCCAGCGGAAAATGGCCAATGGGGACCTACGAGCAGTACTTC
d_call: NA; clone_size: NA; j_call: TRBJ2-7; v_call: TRBV24-1; cdr3_aa: CATSDSRVDEQYF; cdr3_nt: TGTGCCACCAGTGATTCCAGAGTAGACGAGCAGTACTTC
d_call: NA; clone_size: once; j_call: TRBJ2-1; v_call: TRBV11-3; cdr3_aa: CASSLPGHYNEQFF; cdr3_nt: TGTGCCAGCAGCCTCCCGGGCCACTACAATGAGCAGTTCTTC
d_call: TRBD1; clone_size: few; j_call: TRBJ1-2; v_call: TRBV7-2; cdr3_aa: CASSPGQGYGYTF; cdr3_nt: TGTGCCAGCAGCCCGGGACAGGGTTATGGCTACACCTTC
d_call: NA; clone_size: NA; j_call: TRBJ1-1; v_call: TRBV20-1; cdr3_aa: CSASRSDLTEAFF; cdr3_nt: TGCAGTGCTAGTAGGAGTGATCTCACTGAAGCTTTCTTT
d_call: TRBD1; clone_size: NA; j_call: TRBJ1-2; v_call: TRBV4-1; cdr3_aa: CASSQSTGLYGYTF; cdr3_nt: TGCGCCAGCAGCCAATCGACAGGGCTCTATGGCTACACCTTC
d_call: TRBD2; clone_size: NA; j_call: TRBJ2-7; v_call: TRBV5-1; cdr3_aa: CASSAFIAGTYEQYF; cdr3_nt: TGCGCCAGCAGCGCCTTTATAGCGGGAACCTACGAGCAGTACTTC
d_call: NA; clone_size: once; j_call: TRBJ2-2; v_call: TRBV6-5; cdr3_aa: CASSYGTGNTGELFF; cdr3_nt: TGTGCCAGCAGTTACGGTACAGGGAACACCGGGGAGCTGTTTTTT
d_call: NA; clone_size: NA; j_call: TRBJ2-7; v_call: TRBV5-1; cdr3_aa: CASSSDYEQYF; cdr3_nt: TGCGCCAGCAGCTCCGACTACGAGCAGTACTTC
d_call: NA; clone_size: NA; j_call: TRBJ1-3; v_call: TRBV7-9; cdr3_aa: CASSLAGPAGNTIYF; cdr3_nt: TGTGCCAGCAGCTTAGCGGGGCCAGCTGGAAACACCATATATTTT
d_call: TRBD2; clone_size: NA; j_call: TRBJ2-7; v_call: TRBV18; cdr3_aa: CASSPLAEASYEQYF; cdr3_nt: TGTGCCAGCTCACCCCTAGCGGAGGCCTCCTACGAGCAGTACTTC
d_call: TRBD2; clone_size: NA; j_call: TRBJ2-1; v_call: TRBV2; cdr3_aa: CASSAWGSGRHSYNEQFF; cdr3_nt: TGTGCCAGCAGTGCCTGGGGTAGCGGGAGGCACTCCTACAATGAGCAGTTCTTC
d_call: NA; clone_size: NA; j_call: TRBJ2-5; v_call: TRBV7-2; cdr3_aa: CASSPGLVQETQYF; cdr3_nt: TGTGCCAGCAGCCCCGGACTTGTCCAAGAGACCCAGTACTTC
d_call: TRBD2; clone_size: NA; j_call: TRBJ2-2; v_call: TRBV6-2/TRBV6-3; cdr3_aa: CASSYSTSGAGELFF; cdr3_nt: TGTGCCAGCAGTTACTCGACTAGCGGAGCCGGGGAGCTGTTTTTT
d_call: TRBD1; clone_size: once; j_call: TRBJ1-5; v_call: TRBV24-1; cdr3_aa: CATSQTGVQPQHF; cdr3_nt: TGTGCCACCAGCCAGACAGGGGTTCAGCCCCAGCATTTT
d_call: TRBD1; clone_size: NA; j_call: TRBJ1-1; v_call: TRBV29-1; cdr3_aa: CSARGQMNTEAFF; cdr3_nt: TGCAGCGCTAGGGGACAGATGAACACTGAAGCTTTCTTT
d_call: TRBD1; clone_size: NA; j_call: TRBJ1-2; v_call: TRBV27; cdr3_aa: CASKPGQVNYGYTF; cdr3_nt: TGTGCCAGCAAACCGGGACAGGTGAACTATGGCTACACCTTC
d_call: TRBD1; clone_size: NA; j_call: TRBJ1-1; v_call: TRBV30; cdr3_aa: CAWETGISTEAFF; cdr3_nt: TGTGCCTGGGAGACAGGGATCAGCACTGAAGCTTTCTTT
d_call: NA; clone_size: NA; j_call: TRBJ2-2; v_call: TRBV5-1; cdr3_aa: CASSLTDTGELFF; cdr3_nt: TGCGCCAGCAGCTTGACGGACACCGGGGAGCTGTTTTTT
d_call: TRBD2; clone_size: once; j_call: TRBJ2-7; v_call: TRBV19; cdr3_aa: CASSKRGGLADPYEQYF; cdr3_nt: TGTGCCAGTAGTAAGAGAGGGGGACTAGCGGATCCCTACGAGCAGTACTTC